These T cell receptor beta chains were read from a single sample in a study of cytomegalovirus exposure and HLA in healthy donors. Here immunoSEQ multiplex PCR was the method, and the copy in TCRdb shows in-frame clones only, minus some. The table lists some 340,000 clones, about nine tenths of them singletons. Specimen: PBMCs. The receptor source for this set is a woman between 25 and 40 years old in good health and CMV-seropositive. The conserved cysteine and the conserved F or W are not part of the CDR3 here. Clone size is shown for a subset of rows, as once, few, many or a class of expanded clone.

v_call: TRBV9; j_call: TRBJ2-7; clone_size: once; cdr3_aa: ASSASGQPYEQY
v_call: TRBV2; j_call: TRBJ1-6; clone_size: NA; cdr3_aa: ASSSPTSSYNSPLH
v_call: TRBV19; j_call: TRBJ2-2; clone_size: few; cdr3_aa: ASCFDRVTGELF
v_call: TRBV30; j_call: TRBJ2-6; clone_size: NA; cdr3_aa: AWSPMTRANVLT
v_call: TRBV29-1; j_call: TRBJ1-1; clone_size: NA; cdr3_aa: SAPGQGGANTEAF
v_call: TRBV2; j_call: TRBJ2-1; clone_size: NA; cdr3_aa: ASSRTDDLYNEQF
v_call: TRBV7-8; j_call: TRBJ1-1; clone_size: NA; cdr3_aa: ATLGQGFTEAF
v_call: TRBV5-1; j_call: TRBJ2-2; clone_size: NA; cdr3_aa: ASSPGVGRTNTGELF
v_call: TRBV9; j_call: TRBJ1-4; clone_size: NA; cdr3_aa: ASSVGGKNEKLF
v_call: TRBV30; j_call: TRBJ1-1; clone_size: NA; cdr3_aa: AWSVLGTEAF
v_call: TRBV28; j_call: TRBJ2-2; clone_size: NA; cdr3_aa: ASSHAPGQGNGELF
v_call: TRBV20-1; j_call: TRBJ2-7; clone_size: NA; cdr3_aa: SAPTSVEQY
v_call: TRBV27; j_call: TRBJ2-7; clone_size: NA; cdr3_aa: ASSLTGTTIRGQY
v_call: TRBV5-4; j_call: TRBJ1-5; clone_size: NA; cdr3_aa: ASSLTGESNQPQH
v_call: TRBV28; j_call: TRBJ1-3; clone_size: NA; cdr3_aa: ASSGQGVGNTIY
v_call: TRBV13; j_call: TRBJ2-7; clone_size: NA; cdr3_aa: ASSWVREGVYEQY
v_call: TRBV28; j_call: TRBJ1-3; clone_size: NA; cdr3_aa: ASSLKWDSVYSLSGNTIY
v_call: TRBV30; j_call: TRBJ2-4; clone_size: NA; cdr3_aa: AWSVRGVLAKNIQY
v_call: TRBV13; j_call: TRBJ1-2; clone_size: once; cdr3_aa: ASSLGGRAGGFDGYT
v_call: TRBV9; j_call: TRBJ1-2; clone_size: NA; cdr3_aa: ASSTGGGGAGYGYT
v_call: TRBV2; j_call: TRBJ2-1; clone_size: NA; cdr3_aa: ASIQMTRNNEQF